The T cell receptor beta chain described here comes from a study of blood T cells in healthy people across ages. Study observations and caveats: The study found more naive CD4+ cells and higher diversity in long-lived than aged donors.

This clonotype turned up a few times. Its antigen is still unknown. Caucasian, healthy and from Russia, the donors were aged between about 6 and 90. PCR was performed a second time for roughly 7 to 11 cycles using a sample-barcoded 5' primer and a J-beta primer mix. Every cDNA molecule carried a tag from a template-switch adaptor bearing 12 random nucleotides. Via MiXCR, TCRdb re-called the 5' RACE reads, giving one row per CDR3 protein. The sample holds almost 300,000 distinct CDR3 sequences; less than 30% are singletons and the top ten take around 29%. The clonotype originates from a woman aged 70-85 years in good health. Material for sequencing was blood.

The CDR3 sequence is CASSFRRGELFF. The CDR3 region has the DNA TGTGCCAGCAGTTTCCGCAGAGGGGAGCTGTTTTTT. The chain is built from TRBV27 and TRBJ2-2; D is unresolved. CDR1 is MNHEY and CDR2 is SMNVEV in the germline V gene (reference sequence). The V end was cut by 3 bases, the J end by 8 bases, with 7 bases between. The CDR3 has 12 amino acids.